This TCR beta chain appears in the sequencing data of a study of T cells after yellow fever vaccination. Study-level findings and limits: Few clonotypes appeared in both CD4 and CD8 compartments.

TCRdb re-called the 5' RACE reads through MiXCR, storing one row per CDR3 protein. Here the sample spans roughly 340,000 distinct CDR3 sequences, around 3.9% being singletons. This clonotype has ten or more counts. Its antigen is not identified. Germline V gene sequence: CDR1 SGHRS, CDR2 YFSETQ. V dropped 3 bases and J dropped 4 bases, with 14 bases sitting between them. The CDR3 runs 16 residues. The chain is built from TRBV5-1 and TRBJ2-6; possible D gene TRBD2, 6 bases. This TCR came from a man aged 18 to 29 who received the YFV17D yellow fever vaccine. The starting material was PBMCs, obtained 5 days after the yellow fever booster vaccination. The CDR3 DNA reads TGCGCCAGCAGCTCTGGAGCGGGCTCAGGGGCCAACGTCCTGACTTTC. It encodes CASSSGAGSGANVLTF.